This T cell receptor (beta chain) appears in the sequencing data of a study of shared clonotypes between healthy human individuals. CDR1 and CDR2 from the germline V gene are MDHEN and SYDVKM. After removal of 3 bases from V and 2 bases from J, the junction contained 6 bases not matched to a gene. This CDR3 has 15 residues. Original handling: From ImmunoSEQ came sequences covering only the junction and carrying no quality scores, so filtering differed. This table comes from immunoSEQ multiplex PCR, and its TCRdb copy is limited to in-frame clones, with some not included. The V and J calls and clone size come from that table; D and trimming were worked out from the DNA. Here the sample spans 2 million to 3 million clones, 80% to 95% being singletons.

V usage is TRBV28 and J usage is TRBJ1-2, with 7 bases identical to TRBD1. The clonotype was recovered from a man younger than 35 in good health. Some clones in this sample may be carry-over from other donors' samples. Sequenced material: naive CD4+ T cells from PBMCs. The subset is: CD45RA+ positively selected. CDR3 sequence: CASSFLGQLNYGYTF. CDR3 in DNA: TGTGCCAGCAGTTTTTTGGGACAGTTGAACTATGGCTACACCTTC.